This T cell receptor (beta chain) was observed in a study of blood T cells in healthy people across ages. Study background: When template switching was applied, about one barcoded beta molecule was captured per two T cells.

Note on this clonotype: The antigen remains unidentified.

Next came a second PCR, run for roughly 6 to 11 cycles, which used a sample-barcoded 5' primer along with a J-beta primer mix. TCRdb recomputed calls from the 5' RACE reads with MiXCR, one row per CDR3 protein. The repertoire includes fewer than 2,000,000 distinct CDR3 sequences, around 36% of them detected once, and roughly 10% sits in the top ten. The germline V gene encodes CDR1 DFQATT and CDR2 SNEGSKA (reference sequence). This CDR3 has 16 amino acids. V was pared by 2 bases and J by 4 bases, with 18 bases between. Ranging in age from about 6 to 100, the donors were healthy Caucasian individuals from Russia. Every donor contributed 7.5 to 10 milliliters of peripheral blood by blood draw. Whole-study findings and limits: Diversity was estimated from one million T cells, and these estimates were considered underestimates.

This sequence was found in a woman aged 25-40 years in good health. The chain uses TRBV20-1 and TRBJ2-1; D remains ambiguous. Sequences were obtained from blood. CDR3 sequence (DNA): TGCAGTGCTAGACTCCCTTCCCACGAAGTTTACAATGAGCAGTTCTTC. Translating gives CSARLPSHEVYNEQFF.